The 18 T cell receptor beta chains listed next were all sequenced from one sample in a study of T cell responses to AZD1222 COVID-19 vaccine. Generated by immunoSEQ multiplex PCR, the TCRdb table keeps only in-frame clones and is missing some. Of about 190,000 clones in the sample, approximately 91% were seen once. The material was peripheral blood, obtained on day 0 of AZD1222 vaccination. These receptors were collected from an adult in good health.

The CDR3 sequence: CASSQDRAEQFF. The DNA of the CDR3 is TGTGCCAGCAGCCAAGATCGGGCAGAGCAGTTCTTC. The V gene is TRBV3-1 (or the pseudogene TRBV3-2), the J gene TRBJ2-1, with unresolved D. V lost 0 bases, J lost 10 bases, and 7 bases lay in between. This CDR3 comprises 12 residues. Looked up from germline, CDR1 is LGHDT and CDR2 is YNNKEL (reference sequence).

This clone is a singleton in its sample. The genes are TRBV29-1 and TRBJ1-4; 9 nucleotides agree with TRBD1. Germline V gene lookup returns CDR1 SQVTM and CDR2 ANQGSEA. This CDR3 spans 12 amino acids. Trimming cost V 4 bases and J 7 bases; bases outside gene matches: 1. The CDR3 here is CSVGDRVEKLFF. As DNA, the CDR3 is TGCAGCGTTGGGGACAGGGTTGAAAAACTGTTTTTT.

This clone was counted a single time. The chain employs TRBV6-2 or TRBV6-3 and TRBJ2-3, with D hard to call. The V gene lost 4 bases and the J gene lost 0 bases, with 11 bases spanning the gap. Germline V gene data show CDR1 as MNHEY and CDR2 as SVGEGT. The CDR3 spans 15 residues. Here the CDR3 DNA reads TGTGCCAGCAGTTCACTTAGACTGAGCACAGATACGCAGTATTTT. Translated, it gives CASSSLRLSTDTQYF.

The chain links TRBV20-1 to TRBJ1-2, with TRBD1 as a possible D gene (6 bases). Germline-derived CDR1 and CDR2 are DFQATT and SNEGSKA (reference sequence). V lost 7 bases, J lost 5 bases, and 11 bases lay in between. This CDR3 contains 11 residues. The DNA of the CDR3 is TGCAGTGTCTACAGGGATTATGGCTACACCTTC. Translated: CSVYRDYGYTF.

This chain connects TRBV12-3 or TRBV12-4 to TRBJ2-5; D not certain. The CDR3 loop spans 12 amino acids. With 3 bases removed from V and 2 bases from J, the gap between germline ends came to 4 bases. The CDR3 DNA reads TGTGCCAGCAGTTTTGATCAAGAGACCCAGTACTTC. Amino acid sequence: CASSFDQETQYF.

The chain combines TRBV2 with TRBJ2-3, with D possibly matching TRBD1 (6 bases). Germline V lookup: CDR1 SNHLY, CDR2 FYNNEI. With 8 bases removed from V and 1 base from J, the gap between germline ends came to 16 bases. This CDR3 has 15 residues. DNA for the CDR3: TGTGCCAGCGGAATGACAGGACGGGGCACAGATACGCAGTATTTT. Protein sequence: CASGMTGRGTDTQYF.

CDR3 in DNA: TGTGCCAGCTCACCAATCCAGAACCCTGGAAACACCATATATTTT. This encodes CASSPIQNPGNTIYF. V and J are TRBV18 and TRBJ1-3, with no clear D. The germline gives CDR1 KGHSH, CDR2 LQKENI. V lost 2 bases and J 2 bases, leaving 10 bases between the germline ends. The length of the CDR3 is 15 residues.

CDR3 sequence reads: CASSRRAGNYNEQFF. The CDR3 nucleotides read TGTGCCAGCAGTCGCCGCGCCGGTAACTACAATGAGCAGTTCTTC. This chain connects TRBV2 to TRBJ2-1; D remains ambiguous. Deletions cut 5 bases from V and 3 bases from J, with 14 bases between. CDR1 and CDR2 (germline): SNHLY, FYNNEI. The CDR3 is 15 amino acids.

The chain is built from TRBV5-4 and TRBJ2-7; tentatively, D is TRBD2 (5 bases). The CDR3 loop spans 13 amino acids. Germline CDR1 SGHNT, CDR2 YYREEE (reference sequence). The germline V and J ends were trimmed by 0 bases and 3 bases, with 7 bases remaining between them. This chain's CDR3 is CASSLVGVYEQYF. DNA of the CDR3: TGTGCCAGCAGCTTGGTGGGAGTCTACGAGCAGTACTTC.

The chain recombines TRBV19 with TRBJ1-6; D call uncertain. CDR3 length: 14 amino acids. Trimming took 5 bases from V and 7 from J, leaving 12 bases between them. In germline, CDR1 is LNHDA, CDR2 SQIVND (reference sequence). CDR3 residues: CASSGLGVNSPLHF. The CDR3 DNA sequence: TGTGCCAGTAGTGGCCTCGGGGTCAATTCACCCCTCCACTTT.

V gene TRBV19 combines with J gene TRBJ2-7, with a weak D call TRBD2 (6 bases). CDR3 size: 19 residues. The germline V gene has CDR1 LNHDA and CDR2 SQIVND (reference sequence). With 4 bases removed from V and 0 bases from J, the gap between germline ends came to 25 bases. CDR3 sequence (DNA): TGTGCCAGTAGTAATGGGGCGTTGGATCCGGGAGCTAGCTCCTACGAGCAGTACTTC. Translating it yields CASSNGALDPGASSYEQYF.

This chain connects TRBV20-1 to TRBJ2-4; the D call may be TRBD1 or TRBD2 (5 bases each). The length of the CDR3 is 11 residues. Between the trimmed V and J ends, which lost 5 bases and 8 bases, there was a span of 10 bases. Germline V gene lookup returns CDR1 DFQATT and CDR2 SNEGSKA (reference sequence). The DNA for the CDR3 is TGCAGTGCTGGGGGTGTGGACATTCAGTACTTC. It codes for CSAGGVDIQYF.

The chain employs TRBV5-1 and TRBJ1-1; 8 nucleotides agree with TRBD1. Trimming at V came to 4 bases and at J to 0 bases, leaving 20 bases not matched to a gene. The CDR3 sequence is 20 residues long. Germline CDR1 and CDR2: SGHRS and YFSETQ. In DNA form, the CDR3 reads TGCGCCAGCAGCCCCAGGGGGCGCGTGGAAGTTCCCCTAATGAACACTGAAGCTTTCTTT. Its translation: CASSPRGRVEVPLMNTEAFF.

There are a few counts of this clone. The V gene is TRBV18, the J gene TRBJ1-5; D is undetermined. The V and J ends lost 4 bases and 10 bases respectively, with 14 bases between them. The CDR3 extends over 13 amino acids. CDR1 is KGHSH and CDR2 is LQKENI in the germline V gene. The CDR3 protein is CASSRHPLRPQHF. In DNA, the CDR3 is TGTGCCAGCTCACGACATCCGTTACGACCCCAGCATTTT. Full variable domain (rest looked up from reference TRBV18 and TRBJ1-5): NAGVMQNPRHLVRRRGQEARLRCSPMKGHSHVYWYRQLPEEGLKFMVYLQKENIIDESGMPKERFSAEFPKEGPSILRIQQVVRGDSAAYFCASSRHPLRPQHFGDGTRLSIL.

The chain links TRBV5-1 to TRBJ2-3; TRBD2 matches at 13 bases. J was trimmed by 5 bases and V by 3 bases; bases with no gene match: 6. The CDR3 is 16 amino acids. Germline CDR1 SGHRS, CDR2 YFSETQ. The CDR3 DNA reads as TGCGCCAGCAGCTCGGGGGGACTAGCGGGGATAGATACGCAGTATTTT. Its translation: CASSSGGLAGIDTQYF.

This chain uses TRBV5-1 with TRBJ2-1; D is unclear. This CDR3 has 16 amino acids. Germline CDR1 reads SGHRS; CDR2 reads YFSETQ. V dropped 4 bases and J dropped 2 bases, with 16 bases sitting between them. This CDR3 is CASSTLGGSTYNEQFF. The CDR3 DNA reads TGCGCCAGCAGCACCCTTGGTGGCAGTACCTACAATGAGCAGTTCTTC.

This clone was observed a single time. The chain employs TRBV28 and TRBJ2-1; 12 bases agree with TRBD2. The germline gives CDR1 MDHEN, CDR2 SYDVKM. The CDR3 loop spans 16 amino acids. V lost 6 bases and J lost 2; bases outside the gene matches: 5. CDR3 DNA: TGTGCCAGCAGAAGTACTAGCGGGGGGACCTACAATGAGCAGTTCTTC. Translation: CASRSTSGGTYNEQFF.

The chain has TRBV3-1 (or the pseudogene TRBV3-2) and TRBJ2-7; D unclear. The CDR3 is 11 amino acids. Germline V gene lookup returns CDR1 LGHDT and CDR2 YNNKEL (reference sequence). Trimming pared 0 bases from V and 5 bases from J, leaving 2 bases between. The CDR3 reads CASSQDHEQYF. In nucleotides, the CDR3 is TGTGCCAGCAGCCAAGACCACGAGCAGTACTTC.